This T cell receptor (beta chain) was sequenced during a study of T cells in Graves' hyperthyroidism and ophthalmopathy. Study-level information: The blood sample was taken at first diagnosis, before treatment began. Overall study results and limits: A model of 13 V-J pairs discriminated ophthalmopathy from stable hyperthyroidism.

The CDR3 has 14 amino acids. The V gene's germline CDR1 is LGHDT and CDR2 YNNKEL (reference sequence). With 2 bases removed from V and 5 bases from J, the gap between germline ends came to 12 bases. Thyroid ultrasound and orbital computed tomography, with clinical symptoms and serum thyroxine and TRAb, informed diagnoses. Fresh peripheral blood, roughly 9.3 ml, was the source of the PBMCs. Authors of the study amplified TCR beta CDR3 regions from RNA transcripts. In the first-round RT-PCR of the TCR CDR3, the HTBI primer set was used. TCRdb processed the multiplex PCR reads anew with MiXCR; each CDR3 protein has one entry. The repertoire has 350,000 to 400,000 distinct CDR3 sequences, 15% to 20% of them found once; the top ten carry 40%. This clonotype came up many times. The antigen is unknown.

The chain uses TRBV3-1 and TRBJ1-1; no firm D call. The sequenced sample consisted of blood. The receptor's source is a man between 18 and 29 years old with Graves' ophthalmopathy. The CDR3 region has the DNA TGTGCCAGCAGCCAATCCGGACCCCATACTGAAGCTTTCTTT. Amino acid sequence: CASSQSGPHTEAFF.